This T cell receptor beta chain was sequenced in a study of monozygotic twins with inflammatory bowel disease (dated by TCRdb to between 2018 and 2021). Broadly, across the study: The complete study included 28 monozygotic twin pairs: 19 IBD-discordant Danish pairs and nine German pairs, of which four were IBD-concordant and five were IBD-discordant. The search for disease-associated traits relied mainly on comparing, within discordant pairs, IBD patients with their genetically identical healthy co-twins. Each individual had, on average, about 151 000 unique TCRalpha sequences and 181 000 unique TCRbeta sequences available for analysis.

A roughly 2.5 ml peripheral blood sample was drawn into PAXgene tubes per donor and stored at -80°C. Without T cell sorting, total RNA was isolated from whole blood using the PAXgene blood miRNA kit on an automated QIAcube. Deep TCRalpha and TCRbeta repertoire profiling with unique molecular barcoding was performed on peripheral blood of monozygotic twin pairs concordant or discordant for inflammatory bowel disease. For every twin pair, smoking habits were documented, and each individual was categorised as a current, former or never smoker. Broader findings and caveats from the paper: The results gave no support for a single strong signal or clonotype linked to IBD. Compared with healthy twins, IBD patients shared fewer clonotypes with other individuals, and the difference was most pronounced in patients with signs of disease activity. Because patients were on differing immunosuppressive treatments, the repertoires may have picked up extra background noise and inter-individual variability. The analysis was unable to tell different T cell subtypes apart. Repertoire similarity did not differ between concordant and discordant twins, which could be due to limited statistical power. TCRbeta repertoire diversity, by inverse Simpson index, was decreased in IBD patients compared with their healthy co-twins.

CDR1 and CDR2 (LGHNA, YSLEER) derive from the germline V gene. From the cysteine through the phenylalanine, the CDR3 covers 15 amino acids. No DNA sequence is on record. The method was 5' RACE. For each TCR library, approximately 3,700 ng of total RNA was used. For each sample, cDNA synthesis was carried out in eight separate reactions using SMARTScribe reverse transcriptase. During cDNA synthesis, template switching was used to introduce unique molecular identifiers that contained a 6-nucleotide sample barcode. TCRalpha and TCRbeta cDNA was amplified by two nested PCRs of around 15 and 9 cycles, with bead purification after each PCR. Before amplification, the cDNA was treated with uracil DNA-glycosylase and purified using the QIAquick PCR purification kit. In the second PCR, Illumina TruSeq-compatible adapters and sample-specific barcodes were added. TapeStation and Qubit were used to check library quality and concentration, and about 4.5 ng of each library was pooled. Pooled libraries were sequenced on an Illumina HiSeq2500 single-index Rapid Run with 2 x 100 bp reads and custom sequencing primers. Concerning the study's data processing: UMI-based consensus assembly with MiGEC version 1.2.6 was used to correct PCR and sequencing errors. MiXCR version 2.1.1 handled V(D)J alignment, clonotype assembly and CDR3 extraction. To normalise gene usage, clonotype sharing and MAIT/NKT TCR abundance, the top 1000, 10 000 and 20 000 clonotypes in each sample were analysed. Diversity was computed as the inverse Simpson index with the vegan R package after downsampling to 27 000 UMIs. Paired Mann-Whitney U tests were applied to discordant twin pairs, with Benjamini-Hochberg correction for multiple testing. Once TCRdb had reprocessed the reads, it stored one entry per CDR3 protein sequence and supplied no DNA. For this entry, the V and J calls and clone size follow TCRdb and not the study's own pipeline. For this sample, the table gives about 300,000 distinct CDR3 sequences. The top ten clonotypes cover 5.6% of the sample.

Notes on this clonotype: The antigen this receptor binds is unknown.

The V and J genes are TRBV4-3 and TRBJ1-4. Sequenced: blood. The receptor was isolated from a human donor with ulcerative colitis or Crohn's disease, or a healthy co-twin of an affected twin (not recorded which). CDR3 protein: CASSQDKGVNEKLFF.